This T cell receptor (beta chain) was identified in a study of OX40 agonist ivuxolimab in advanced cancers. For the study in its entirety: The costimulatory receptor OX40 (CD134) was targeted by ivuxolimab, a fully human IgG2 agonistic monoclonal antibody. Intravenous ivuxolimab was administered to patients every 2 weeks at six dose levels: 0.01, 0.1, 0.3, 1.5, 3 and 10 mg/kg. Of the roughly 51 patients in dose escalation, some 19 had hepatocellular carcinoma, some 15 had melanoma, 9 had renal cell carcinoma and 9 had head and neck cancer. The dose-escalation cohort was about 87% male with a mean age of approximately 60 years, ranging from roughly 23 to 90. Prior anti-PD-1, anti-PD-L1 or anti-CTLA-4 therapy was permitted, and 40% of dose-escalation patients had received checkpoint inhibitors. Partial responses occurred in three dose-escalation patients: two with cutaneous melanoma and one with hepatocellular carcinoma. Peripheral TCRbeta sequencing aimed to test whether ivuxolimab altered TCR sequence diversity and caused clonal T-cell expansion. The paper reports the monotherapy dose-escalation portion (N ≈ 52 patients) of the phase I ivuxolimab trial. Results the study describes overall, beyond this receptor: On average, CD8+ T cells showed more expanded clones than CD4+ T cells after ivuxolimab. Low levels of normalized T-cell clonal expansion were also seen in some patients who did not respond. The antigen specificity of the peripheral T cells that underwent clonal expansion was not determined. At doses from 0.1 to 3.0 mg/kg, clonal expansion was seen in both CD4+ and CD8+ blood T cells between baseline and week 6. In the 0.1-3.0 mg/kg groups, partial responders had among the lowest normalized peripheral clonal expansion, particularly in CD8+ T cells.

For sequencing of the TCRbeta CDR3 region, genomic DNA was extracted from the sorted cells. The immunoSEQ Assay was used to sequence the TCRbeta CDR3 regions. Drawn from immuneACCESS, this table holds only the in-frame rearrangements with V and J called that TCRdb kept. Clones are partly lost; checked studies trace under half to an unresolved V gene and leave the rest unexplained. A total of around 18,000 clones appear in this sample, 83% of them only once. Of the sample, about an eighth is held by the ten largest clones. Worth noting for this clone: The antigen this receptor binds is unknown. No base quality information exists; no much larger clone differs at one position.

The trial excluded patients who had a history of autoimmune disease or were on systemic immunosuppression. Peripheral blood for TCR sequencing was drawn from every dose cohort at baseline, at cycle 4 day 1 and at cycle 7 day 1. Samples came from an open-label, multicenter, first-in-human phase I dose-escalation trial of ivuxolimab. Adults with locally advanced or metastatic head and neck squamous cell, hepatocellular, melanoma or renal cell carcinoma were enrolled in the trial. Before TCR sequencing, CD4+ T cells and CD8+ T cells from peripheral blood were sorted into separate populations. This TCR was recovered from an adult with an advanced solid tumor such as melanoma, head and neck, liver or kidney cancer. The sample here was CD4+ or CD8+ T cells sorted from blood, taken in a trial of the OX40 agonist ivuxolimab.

DNA sequence: TGCAGTGCCATTAACGGAGAGACCCAGTACTTC. Its product reads: CSAINGETQYF. The rearrangement joined TRBV20-1 to TRBJ2-5; the D gene cannot be resolved reliably. CDR1 and CDR2 are read off the germline V gene (reference sequence) as DFQATT and SNEGSKA. From cysteine to phenylalanine, the CDR3 is 11 amino acids long. The retained sequence is limited to the CDR3, 33 bases, with the frame set at the first base. V was cut back by 6 bases and J by 4 bases, leaving a gap of 9 bases between them.